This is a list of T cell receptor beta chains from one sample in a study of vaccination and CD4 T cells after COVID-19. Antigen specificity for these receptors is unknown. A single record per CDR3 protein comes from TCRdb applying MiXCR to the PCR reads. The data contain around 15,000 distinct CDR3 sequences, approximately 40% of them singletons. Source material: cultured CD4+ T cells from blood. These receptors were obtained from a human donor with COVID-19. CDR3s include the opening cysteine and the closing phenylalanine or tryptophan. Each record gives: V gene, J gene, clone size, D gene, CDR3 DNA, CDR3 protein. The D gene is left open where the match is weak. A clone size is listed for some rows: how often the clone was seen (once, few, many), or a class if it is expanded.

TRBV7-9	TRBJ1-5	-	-	TGTGCCAGCAGCTTAGGAGGGGCCAATCAGCCCCAGCATTTT	CASSLGGANQPQHF
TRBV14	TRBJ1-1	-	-	TGTGCCAGCAGCCAAGAAGGTCTCCACACTGAAGCTTTCTTT	CASSQEGLHTEAFF
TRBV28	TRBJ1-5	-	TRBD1	TGTGCCAGCAGTTTAGGGCAGGGGGGAAGCAATCAGCCCCAGCATTTT	CASSLGQGGSNQPQHF
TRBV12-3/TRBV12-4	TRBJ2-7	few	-	TGTGCCAGCAGTTTATCCGCGGAACTCTCCTACGAGCAGTACTTC	CASSLSAELSYEQYF
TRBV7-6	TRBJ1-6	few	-	TGTGCCAGCAGCTTAGGTCAGGCACATAATTCACCCCTCCACTTT	CASSLGQAHNSPLHF
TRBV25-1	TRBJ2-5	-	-	TGTGCCAGCAGCTTTCCTGGGGGCGAGGAGGAGACCCAGTACTTC	CASSFPGGEEETQYF
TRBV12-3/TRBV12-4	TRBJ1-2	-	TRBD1	TGTGCCAGCACTCCGAGGGGGACAGCGGATTATGGCTACACCTTC	CASTPRGTADYGYTF
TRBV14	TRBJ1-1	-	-	TGTGCCAGCAGCCAGGGGACATGGAACACTGAAGCTTTCTTT	CASSQGTWNTEAFF
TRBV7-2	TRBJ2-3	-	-	TGTGCCAGCAGCCGAGAGGCCGGACGAGATACGCAGTATTTT	CASSREAGRDTQYF
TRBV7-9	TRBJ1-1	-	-	TGTGCCAGCAGCCCTGGGGTAGACAGCACTGAAGCTTTCTTT	CASSPGVDSTEAFF
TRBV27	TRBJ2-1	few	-	TGTGCCAGCAGTTTGAGGCCAACGGGGATATCTGGTCGCAATGAGCAGTTCTTC	CASSLRPTGISGRNEQFF
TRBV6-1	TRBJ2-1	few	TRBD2	TGTGCCAGCAGCCCACTAGCGGGGGAGTACAATGAGCAGTTCTTC	CASSPLAGEYNEQFF
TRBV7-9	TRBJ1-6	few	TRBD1	TGTGCCAGCAGCTCCGGGACAGTTAATTCACCCCTCCACTTT	CASSSGTVNSPLHF
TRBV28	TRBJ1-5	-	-	TGTGCCAGCAGGGGGTCCTCCTCGGGGGCGAGCAATCAGCCCCAGCATTTT	CASRGSSSGASNQPQHF
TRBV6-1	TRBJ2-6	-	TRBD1	TGTGCCAGCAGGACGACAGGGGCTGGGGCCAACGTCCTGACTTTC	CASRTTGAGANVLTF